Listed below are T cell receptor beta chains from one sample, sequenced in a study of blood T cell repertoires in COVID-19. The protocol was immunoSEQ multiplex PCR, while the TCRdb copy is restricted to in-frame clones and leaves out a portion. This table holds some 76,000 clones, 86% found once. The sequencing input was peripheral blood. These receptors were collected from an older man in a cohort sampled during active COVID-19. Each CDR3 is given with its conserved first and last residue. The D gene is left open where the match is weak. Rows give clone size only sometimes, using once, few, many, or a class for an expanded clone.

D gene,J gene,V gene,clone size,CDR3 DNA,CDR3 protein
.,TRBJ2-2,TRBV24-1,few,TGTGCCACCAGTGACCACGCCAGCACCGGGGAGCTGTTTTTT,CATSDHASTGELFF
TRBD1,TRBJ1-3,TRBV4-2,.,TGTGCCAGCAGCCACGCCCAGGGGGTAGGAAACACCATATATTTT,CASSHAQGVGNTIYF
.,TRBJ2-5,TRBV18,.,TGTGCCAGCTCAGCCGGGACATGGGACCAGTACTTC,CASSAGTWDQYF
TRBD1,TRBJ1-6,TRBV2,.,TGTGCCAGCAGTTCACGGGACAGAGGGGATTCACCCCTCCACTTT,CASSSRDRGDSPLHF
TRBD1,TRBJ2-2,TRBV6-5,few,TGTGCCAGCAGTCCCGACAGGGACACCGGGGAGCTGTTTTTT,CASSPDRDTGELFF
TRBD1,TRBJ1-1,TRBV14,.,TGTGCCAGCAGCCACAGACAGGGCCCTGAAGCTTTCTTT,CASSHRQGPEAFF
.,TRBJ2-5,TRBV18,once,TGTGCCAGCTCACCAGACCAGGGGCGCCCTTGGGCCCAGTACTTC,CASSPDQGRPWAQYF
.,TRBJ2-3,TRBV2,.,TGTGCCAGCACCGACTGGGGGGGCGCGACAGATACGCAGTATTTT,CASTDWGGATDTQYF
TRBD2,TRBJ2-1,TRBV28,.,TGTGCCAGCACCCCGGGGGGGCCTCACAATGAGCAGTTCTTC,CASTPGGPHNEQFF
.,TRBJ2-4,TRBV6-2/TRBV6-3,once,TGTGCCAGCAGTTCCCCAGGCGTTTCCAAAAACATTCAGTACTTC,CASSSPGVSKNIQYF
.,TRBJ2-3,TRBV20-1,.,TGCAGTGCTAGAGGGCAAGATACGCAGTATTTT,CSARGQDTQYF
TRBD1,TRBJ1-2,TRBV6-5,.,TGTGCCAGCAGACTACAGGGGACTCCCTATGGCTACACCTTC,CASRLQGTPYGYTF
TRBD2,TRBJ2-1,TRBV3-1/TRBV3-2,few,TGTGCCAGCAGCCAAAGGTTACGGGGGACTAGCGGGGTACAGCAGTTCTTC,CASSQRLRGTSGVQQFF
.,TRBJ2-3,TRBV5-1,once,TGCGCCAGCAGCCCGCAGGGTACAGATACGCAGTATTTT,CASSPQGTDTQYF
.,TRBJ2-3,TRBV13,.,TGTGCCAGCAGCTCCACAACAGATACGCAGTATTTT,CASSSTTDTQYF
.,TRBJ1-3,TRBV6-6,.,TGTGCCAGCAGTTACCCCGCAGGGGAGGGAAACACCATATATTTT,CASSYPAGEGNTIYF
.,TRBJ2-5,TRBV9,.,TGTGCCAGCAGCGCCGGACTAAGCGTCTGGGAGACCCAGTACTTC,CASSAGLSVWETQYF
.,TRBJ2-2,TRBV5-1,.,TGCGCCAGCAGCGTGAATACAGGGTCCCCCGGGGAGCTGTTTTTT,CASSVNTGSPGELFF
.,TRBJ1-6,TRBV10-3,.,TGTGCCATCAGTACCTCGGGGGAAGGTTCACCCCTCCACTTT,CAISTSGEGSPLHF
.,TRBJ1-5,TRBV28,.,TGTGCCAGCAGTTTGAGGGTGGGCTTGAGCAATCAGCCCCAGCATTTT,CASSLRVGLSNQPQHF
TRBD1,TRBJ2-3,TRBV5-1,.,TGCGCCAGCAGCTTGGGGAAGACAGGGGTCGCAGATACGCAGTATTTT,CASSLGKTGVADTQYF
TRBD1,TRBJ1-5,TRBV2,.,TGTGCCTCCCAAACCGGGACAGGGAATCAGCCCCAGCATTTT,CASQTGTGNQPQHF
TRBD2,TRBJ2-6,TRBV3-1/TRBV3-2,.,TGTGCCAGCAGCCAGACTAGCGGGGGGGCCGCCAACGTCCTGACTTTC,CASSQTSGGAANVLTF
.,TRBJ2-1,TRBV2,.,TGTGCCAGCAGTGTCTCGTACAATGAGCAGTTCTTC,CASSVSYNEQFF
.,TRBJ2-1,TRBV7-9,.,TGTGCCAGCAGCTTAGGAGGGCAGGGGGGTATTGAGCAGTTCTTC,CASSLGGQGGIEQFF
.,TRBJ2-3,TRBV7-9,.,TGTGCCAGCAGCTATAAACGCGGGGGCGATGATACGCAGTATTTT,CASSYKRGGDDTQYF
.,TRBJ2-3,TRBV7-2,.,TGTGCCAGCAGCTTAGGCGGGTATTCCACAGATACGCAGTATTTT,CASSLGGYSTDTQYF
.,TRBJ2-3,TRBV3-1/TRBV3-2,.,TGTGCCAGCAGCCAAGTTAGCGGCACAGATACGCAGTATTTT,CASSQVSGTDTQYF
.,TRBJ1-3,TRBV7-2,.,TGTGCCAGCAGCTTATATCAGAACTCTGGAAACACCATATATTTT,CASSLYQNSGNTIYF
TRBD1,TRBJ1-5,TRBV4-1,.,TGCGCCAGCAGCCAAGGAGGGGGCGCGTCCAATCAGCCCCAGCATTTT,CASSQGGGASNQPQHF
.,TRBJ1-6,TRBV5-1,.,TGCGCCAGCAGCTTGGCGGCAGGGGATTCACCCCTCCACTTT,CASSLAAGDSPLHF
.,TRBJ2-7,TRBV15,.,TGTGCCACCAGCAGAGGAGGGAATAATCCCTACGAGCAGTACTTC,CATSRGGNNPYEQYF
TRBD1,TRBJ1-2,TRBV6-5,few,TGTGCCAGCAGTTACGCGCAGGGACAGGGTGGCTACACCTTC,CASSYAQGQGGYTF
.,TRBJ1-5,TRBV7-2,.,TGTGCCAGCAGCCCTCGGGGAGGGCCCTATAGCAATCAGCCCCAGCATTTT,CASSPRGGPYSNQPQHF
TRBD2,TRBJ2-3,TRBV18,.,TGTGCCAGCTCACCAGTAGCGGGGGGCCAGATAAGCACAGATACGCAGTATTTT,CASSPVAGGQISTDTQYF
.,TRBJ1-3,TRBV4-2,.,TGTGCCAGCAGCCAAAAGGGACCCCAGGGAGGGACCATATATTTT,CASSQKGPQGGTIYF
.,TRBJ1-3,TRBV28,once,TGTGCCAGCACCTTTAGGGGCAGCATATCTGGAAACACCATATATTTT,CASTFRGSISGNTIYF
TRBD1,TRBJ2-7,TRBV6-5,.,TGTGCCAGCAGTTCCACCGACAGGGCCTACGAGCAGTACTTC,CASSSTDRAYEQYF
.,TRBJ2-1,TRBV6-4,.,TGTGCCAGCAGCGTTGGGACAAACTCCTACAATGAGCAGTTCTTC,CASSVGTNSYNEQFF
TRBD1,TRBJ2-6,TRBV2,few,TGTGCCAGCAGTCCCCGGGACAGGACTTCTGGGGCCAACGTCCTGACTTTC,CASSPRDRTSGANVLTF
TRBD1,TRBJ1-2,TRBV7-2,.,TGTGCCAGCAGCGTACAGGGGGCGAGTAACTATGGCTACACCTTC,CASSVQGASNYGYTF
TRBD2,TRBJ2-1,TRBV4-2,.,TGTGCCAGCAGCCCACGGACTAGCGGGGCCTACAATGAGCAGTTCTTC,CASSPRTSGAYNEQFF
TRBD2,TRBJ2-2,TRBV4-1,.,TGCGCCAGCAGCCAAGCGTTCGGGCTAGCGGGGTTCACCGGGGAGCTGTTTTTT,CASSQAFGLAGFTGELFF